This T cell receptor beta chain was found in a study of cytomegalovirus exposure and HLA in healthy donors. General study points: Later work associated 16,951 TCR beta sequences with HLA alleles at 0.05 false discovery rate. Most likely, a cluster of highly shared sequence variants arose as a sequencing artifact. What TCR beta sequences reportedly achieved was accurate prediction of HLA-A and HLA-B alleles in most subjects. Presence/absence analysis assumed near-uniform sequencing depth across donors.

Vbeta (60) and Jbeta (13) primers were used in the PCR. The table came from immunoSEQ multiplex PCR; TCRdb's copy has only in-frame clones and leaves some out. The sample includes around 220,000 clones, 75% to 80% seen only once; the top ten take around 2%. Notes on this clone: The antigen remains unidentified.

The ends lost 4 bases at V and 5 bases at J; junction bases unmatched: 8. CDR3 length: 16 residues. Germline V gene data show CDR1 as MNHEY and CDR2 as SVGAGI. Specimen: PBMCs. This TCR derives from a man between 18 and 29 years old in good health and CMV-seronegative. The chain couples TRBV6-5 to TRBJ2-3, with 11 bases identical to TRBD1. The CDR3 DNA sequence: TGTGCCAGCAGTTTCCTCGGACAGGGGGCGGTAGATACGCAGTATTTT. Translating gives CASSFLGQGAVDTQYF.